What follows is one T cell receptor (beta chain) and its context. The CDR3 has 13 amino acids. With 5 bases clipped from V and 4 bases from J, the junction kept 3 bases outside the gene matches. Germline V gives CDR1 SGHTA, CDR2 FQGNSA. The data derive from a study of CD8+ T cells in alopecia areata. At the level of the study: It was 6 to 18 months of tofacitinib, and then there were 6 months off drug.

Extraction of RNA preceded its reverse transcription into cDNA, which served as the sequencing template. The data were produced by immunoSEQ multiplex PCR, yet TCRdb's version contains in-frame clones alone and is incomplete. Here the sample spans 140,000 to 150,000 clones, about 51% being singletons. The clonotype was recovered from a human donor with alopecia areata. The chain recombines TRBV7-2 with TRBJ2-3; the match to TRBD2 covers 7 bases. The sample consisted of CD4+ T cells sorted from blood, taken at week 0. CDR3 bases: TGTGCCAGCAGCCCGGGAGGCGCAGATACGCAGTATTTT. Protein product: CASSPGGADTQYF. The full variable domain, in which reference TRBV7-2 and TRBJ2-3 provide the parts outside the CDR3, is GAGVSQSPSNKVTEKGKDVELRCDPISGHTALYWYRQSLGQGLEFLIYFQGNSAPDKSGLPSDRFSAERTGGSVSTLTIQRTQQEDSAVYLCASSPGGADTQYFGPGTRLTVL.